This T cell receptor beta chain originates from a study of T-cell memory formation after mild COVID-19. Background on the study: TCR clusters mostly belonged to single donors.

5'RACE with constant-segment primers built TCRalpha and TCRbeta cDNA libraries with UMIs. TCRdb itself ran the 5' RACE reads through MiXCR, one entry per CDR3 protein. The sample yields 95,000 to 120,000 distinct CDR3 sequences, roughly a sixth seen once. The CDR3 spans 16 residues. Germline CDR1 and CDR2: SGHAT and FQDESV (reference sequence). J lost 6 bases, V lost 4 bases, and 8 bases had no gene match. This TCR was sampled from a man between 18 and 35 years old who had mild COVID-19 (a few samples of this study predate the infection). Cell type and time point are not known. This chain uses TRBV11-1 with TRBJ1-6, with TRBD1 matching 8 bases. What was sequenced was PBMCs or a T cell subset sorted from them (not recorded which). The CDR3 bases are TGTGCCAGCAGCTCCGGACAGGGTGTAACTAATTCACCCCTCCACTTT. Protein sequence: CASSSGQGVTNSPLHF.